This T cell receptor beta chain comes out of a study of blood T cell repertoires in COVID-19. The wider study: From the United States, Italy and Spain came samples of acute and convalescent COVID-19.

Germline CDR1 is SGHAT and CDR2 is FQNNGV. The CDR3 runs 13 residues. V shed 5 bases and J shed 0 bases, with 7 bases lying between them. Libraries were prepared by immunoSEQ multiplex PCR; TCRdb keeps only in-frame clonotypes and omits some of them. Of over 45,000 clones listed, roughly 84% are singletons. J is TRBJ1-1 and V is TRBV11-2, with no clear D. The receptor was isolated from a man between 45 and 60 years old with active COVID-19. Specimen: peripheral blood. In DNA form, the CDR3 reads TGTGCCAGCAGCGACTACATGAACACTGAAGCTTTCTTT. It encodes CASSDYMNTEAFF.